Included here is one TCR beta chain sequence, with context. No antigen is known for it. TCRdb's table, derived via immunoSEQ multiplex PCR, lists solely in-frame clones and lacks some. Here the sample spans 150,000 to 160,000 clones, 86% being singletons. Germline lookup yields CDR1 SGDLS and CDR2 YYNGEE. The V end was cut by 4 bases, the J end by 5 bases, with 21 bases between. This CDR3 spans 17 amino acids. The data were obtained in a study of cytomegalovirus exposure and HLA in healthy donors. These donors were members of the 120-subject validation cohort, a group separate from the approximately 670-subject first cohort. General study results and limits: One later analysis, an examination of the 100 to 150 validation repertoires, found that first-cohort TCR clusters tended to co-occur in them. Many donors carried some public TCRs, although rarity characterized most TCR sequences. As was reported, the classifier diagnosed cytomegalovirus status with high specificity and sensitivity.

The clonotype originates from a human donor in good health. V and J are TRBV9 and TRBJ1-4; tentative D call: TRBD1 (5 bases). Sequencing was done on a sample of PBMCs. The CDR3, as DNA: TGTGCCAGCAGCCCCCAGGGCCCCGAAGGGAGGAATGAAAAACTGTTTTTT. This sequence encodes CASSPQGPEGRNEKLFF.